These T cell receptor beta chains were read from a single sample in a study of CD8 T cells in ankylosing spondylitis. TCRdb recomputed calls from the 5' RACE reads with MiXCR, one row per CDR3 protein. The sample holds about 540,000 distinct CDR3 sequences, 12% seen once. The material sequenced was blood, either unsorted or a sorted T cell fraction (not recorded which). The receptors derive from a male donor with ankylosing spondylitis. CDR3s include the opening cysteine and the closing phenylalanine or tryptophan. The D gene is left open where the match is weak. Expanded clones are given a class, and other clones once, few, many or no size at all.

>TRBV11-2|TRBD2|few|TRBJ2-1
CASSLFPAWREGPNEQFF
TGTGCCAGCAGCTTATTTCCCGCCTGGCGGGAGGGCCCCAATGAGCAGTTCTTC
>TRBV6-1|TRBD2|many|TRBJ2-3
CASTLSGTTDTQYF
TGTGCCAGCACCCTTAGCGGGACAACAGATACGCAGTATTTT
>TRBV12-3/TRBV12-4|TRBD2|many|TRBJ2-1
CASSFGLAGWDEQFF
TGTGCCAGCAGTTTTGGACTAGCGGGATGGGATGAGCAGTTCTTC
>TRBV11-1|NA|NA|TRBJ2-3
CASSLNGAWSTDTQYF
TGTGCCAGCAGCTTAAATGGGGCTTGGAGCACAGATACGCAGTATTTT
>TRBV5-1|TRBD2|NA|TRBJ2-2
CASSPRTSGTDGELFF
TGCGCCAGCAGCCCCCGGACTAGCGGGACGGACGGGGAGCTGTTTTTT
>TRBV7-2|TRBD1|NA|TRBJ1-6
CASSGQGASSPLHF
TGTGCCAGCAGCGGACAGGGGGCCTCTTCACCCCTCCACTTT
>TRBV12-3/TRBV12-4|NA|few|TRBJ1-2
CASSLNINYGYTF
TGTGCCAGCAGTTTAAACATAAACTATGGCTACACCTTC
>TRBV4-1|TRBD2|NA|TRBJ2-3
CASSQVASGGADTQYF
TGCGCCAGCAGCCAAGTAGCTAGCGGGGGTGCAGATACGCAGTATTTT
>TRBV6-5|NA|NA|TRBJ1-3
CASSYGISGNTIYF
TGTGCCAGCAGTTACGGGATATCTGGAAACACCATATATTTT
>TRBV20-1|NA|few|TRBJ2-1
CSASRDSEQFF
TGCAGTGCTAGTCGGGACTCTGAGCAGTTCTTC
>TRBV5-1|TRBD2|NA|TRBJ2-1
CASSLVRASGSYNEQFF
TGCGCCAGCAGCTTGGTTAGGGCTAGCGGCTCCTACAATGAGCAGTTCTTC
>TRBV5-5|TRBD2|NA|TRBJ2-7
CASSLGLAGAFGNF
TGTGCCAGCAGCTTGGGCCTAGCGGGAGCATTCGGGAACTTC
>TRBV6-5|NA|NA|TRBJ1-2
CASSSTLQGRIGGYTF
TGTGCCAGCAGTTCAACCCTACAGGGTAGAATCGGCGGCTACACCTTC
>TRBV5-4|TRBD1|NA|TRBJ1-2
CASSSPGTANYGYTF
TGTGCCAGCAGCTCGCCCGGGACAGCGAACTATGGCTACACCTTC
>TRBV12-3/TRBV12-4|TRBD1|many|TRBJ1-2
CASSPSGTGPWGGYTF
TGTGCCAGCAGTCCTTCCGGGACAGGGCCGTGGGGTGGCTACACCTTC
>TRBV5-6|NA|NA|TRBJ2-4
CASSLVAIAKNIQYF
TGTGCCAGCAGCTTGGTTGCAATAGCCAAAAACATTCAGTACTTC